A single sample is the source of the 24 T cell receptor beta chains below, sequenced in a study of CD8+ T cells in alopecia areata. Treatment here: oral pan-JAK inhibitor, 5-10 mg twice daily. As the sequencing template, cDNA was produced by extracting RNA and reverse transcribing it. Clones were sequenced by immunoSEQ multiplex PCR, and TCRdb holds only the in-frame ones, with some missing. The repertoire holds approximately 210,000 clones, with about three fifths as singletons. This specimen was CD4+ T cells sorted from blood, taken around week 50, from a patient treated with tofacitinib. The source is a human donor with alopecia areata.

This clone was counted a few times. The chain joins TRBV2 to TRBJ1-3, with 7 positions matching TRBD1. The V gene end was trimmed by 10 bases and the J gene end by 2 bases; junction bases not matched to a gene: 5. The V gene's germline CDR1 is SNHLY and CDR2 FYNNEI. The CDR3 length is 13 residues. This CDR3 reads CAIATGPGNTIYF. Written as DNA, the CDR3 is TGTGCCATCGCGACAGGGCCTGGAAACACCATATATTTT.

The chain has TRBV30 and TRBJ1-1; D remains unclear. Germline V gives CDR1 GTSNPN, CDR2 SVGIG (reference sequence). This CDR3 is built from 11 residues. V was clipped by 2 bases and J by 4 bases, with 5 bases between them. CDR3 sequence reads: CAWSSSTEAFF. The CDR3 coding sequence is TGTGCCTGGAGTAGCAGCACTGAAGCTTTCTTT.

This clone came up a few times. The chain has TRBV13 and TRBJ2-3, with TRBD2 matching 10 bases. CDR3 length: 15 amino acids. V was pared by 5 bases and J by 8 bases, with 10 bases of the junction left unmatched. CDR1 PRHDT and CDR2 FYEKMQ come from the germline V gene (reference sequence). CDR3 DNA sequence: TGTGCCAGCAGCCCTAGGGGACTAGCGCCCCTTACGCAGTATTTT. This sequence encodes CASSPRGLAPLTQYF.

This chain joins TRBV11-2 and TRBJ1-1, with D possibly being TRBD1 (6 bases). This CDR3 is built from 13 residues. The V gene's germline CDR1 is SGHAT and CDR2 FQNNGV. The V and J ends lost 4 bases and 4 bases respectively, with 10 bases between them. CDR3 DNA sequence: TGTGCCAGCAGCTCTACAGGGCCCACTGAAGCTTTCTTT. Encoded protein: CASSSTGPTEAFF.

The rearrangement uses TRBV29-1 and TRBJ2-3; D possibly corresponds to TRBD1 (6 bases). Trimming left V 7 bases short and J 0 bases short, with 14 bases between. Germline V gene data show CDR1 as SQVTM and CDR2 as ANQGSEA. CDR3 length: 14 amino acids. The CDR3 sequence is CSALQGASTDTQYF. The CDR3, as DNA: TGCAGCGCTCTACAGGGAGCGAGCACAGATACGCAGTATTTT.

This clone was found a few times. The chain employs TRBV5-6 and TRBJ2-3; D is unclear. CDR3 length equals 15 residues. Trimming cost V 3 bases and J 6 bases, with 17 bases left between them. Germline V gene lookup returns CDR1 SGHDT and CDR2 YYEEEE. The CDR3 reads CASSSGPRPGDTQYF. In DNA, the CDR3 is TGTGCCAGCAGCTCTGGTCCACGCCCCGGCGATACGCAGTATTTT. The full variable domain, rest sourced from reference TRBV5-6 and TRBJ2-3, is DAGVTQSPTHLIKTRGQQVTLRCSPKSGHDTVSWYQQALGQGPQFIFQYYEEEERQRGNFPDRFSGHQFPNYSSELNVNALLLGDSALYLCASSSGPRPGDTQYFGPGTRLTVL.

This rearrangement joins TRBV27 to TRBJ1-2, with a tentative D call TRBD1 (5 bases). Germline V gene lookup returns CDR1 MNHEY and CDR2 SMNVEV (reference sequence). V was cut by 6 bases and J by 6 bases, with 20 bases left in between. The CDR3 has 15 residues. The CDR3 here is CASSPSPPRADGYTF. CDR3 nucleotides: TGTGCCAGCAGCCCATCCCCCCCCAGGGCTGATGGCTACACCTTC.

This clone was detected only once. The rearrangement joins TRBV29-1 to TRBJ2-1; D not certain. The CDR3 runs 12 residues. Trimming took 6 bases from V and 3 from J, leaving 9 bases between them. Per germline, CDR1 SQVTM and CDR2 ANQGSEA. The CDR3 bases are TGCAGCGTGAAAAACAACTACAATGAGCAGTTCTTC. Protein sequence: CSVKNNYNEQFF.

The CDR3 DNA is TGTGCCTGGAAAGCAGGCTCCTACGAGCAGTACTTC. It is translated as CAWKAGSYEQYF. The chain uses TRBV30 and TRBJ2-7; D call uncertain. The length of the CDR3 is 12 residues. Germline assignment: CDR1 GTSNPN and CDR2 SVGIG (reference sequence). V was pared by 4 bases and J by 0 bases, with 7 bases between.

V and J are TRBV5-1 and TRBJ2-7; D uncertain. Trimming took off 4 bases at V and 1 base at J, with 9 bases between the two ends. Germline loops: CDR1 SGHRS, CDR2 YFSETQ. There are 13 residues in the CDR3. The CDR3 loop reads CASSRPTSYEQYF. CDR3 coding DNA: TGCGCCAGCAGCCGCCCGACATCCTACGAGCAGTACTTC. Together with reference TRBV5-1 and TRBJ2-7, the CDR3 gives the full variable domain: KAGVTQTPRYLIKTRGQQVTLSCSPISGHRSVSWYQQTPGQGLQFLFEYFSETQRNKGNFPGRFSGRQFSNSRSEMNVSTLELGDSALYLCASSRPTSYEQYFGPGTRLTVT.

V gene TRBV30 combines with J gene TRBJ1-2; D is ambiguous. Trimming cost V 0 bases and J 6 bases, with 17 bases left between them. CDR1 and CDR2 (germline): GTSNPN, SVGIG (reference sequence). This CDR3 is built from 15 residues. The chain's CDR3 is CAWSVVRRQHHGYTF. DNA for the CDR3: TGTGCCTGGAGTGTTGTCAGGCGCCAACACCATGGCTACACCTTC.

This rearrangement joins TRBV30 to TRBJ1-1; D call uncertain. Trimming removed 0 bases from V and 4 bases from J, with 12 bases in between. The CDR3 spans 14 residues. Germline-derived CDR1 and CDR2 are GTSNPN and SVGIG (reference sequence). The CDR3 loop reads CAWSVWKIGTEAFF. As DNA, the CDR3 is TGTGCCTGGAGTGTGTGGAAAATTGGCACTGAAGCTTTCTTT.

V and J are TRBV20-1 and TRBJ1-1, with D possibly TRBD1 on 5 matching bases. With 6 bases removed from V and 3 bases from J, the gap between germline ends came to 8 bases. The CDR3 length is 11 residues. CDR1 and CDR2 (germline): DFQATT, SNEGSKA (reference sequence). The CDR3 DNA is TGCAGTGCCCGACAGTACACTGAAGCTTTCTTT. Amino acid sequence: CSARQYTEAFF.

The J gene is TRBJ1-2, the V gene TRBV7-2; TRBD1 agrees at 8 bases. J gave up 6 bases and V 5 bases, and 5 bases lay outside the gene matches. The germline V gene encodes CDR1 SGHTA and CDR2 FQGNSA. This CDR3 has 13 residues. CDR3 loop: CASSPRTGNGYTF. In DNA form, the CDR3 reads TGTGCCAGCAGCCCAAGGACAGGGAATGGCTACACCTTC.

The rearrangement uses TRBV30 and TRBJ2-7; TRBD2 might be the D (6 bases). The CDR3 is 16 amino acids. Germline V gives CDR1 GTSNPN, CDR2 SVGIG (reference sequence). V lost 1 base to trimming and J lost 7 bases, with 23 bases between them. This chain's CDR3 is CAWSGLGGSTKREQYF. The CDR3 DNA reads as TGTGCCTGGAGTGGTCTGGGAGGATCAACAAAGCGAGAGCAGTACTTC.

This clone was detected many times. This chain joins TRBV11-3 and TRBJ2-1, with 11 bases identical to TRBD2. The V segment lost 4 bases and the J segment 4 bases; nucleotides outside the gene matches: 6. This CDR3 spans 16 amino acids. Germline values: CDR1 SGHNT, CDR2 YENEEA. The CDR3 bases are TGTGCCAGCAGCTCTAATAGCGGGGGGGGTTACAATGAGCAGTTCTTC. Its translation: CASSSNSGGGYNEQFF.

This clone was recorded at least ten times. The J gene is TRBJ2-5, the V gene TRBV4-3; 8 nucleotides agree with TRBD1. CDR1 and CDR2 from the germline V gene are LGHNA and YSLEER. The CDR3 is made up of 15 amino acids. The V segment lost 1 base and the J segment 5 bases; nucleotides outside the gene matches: 6. CDR3: CASSQGPRQGETQYF. CDR3 nucleotides: TGCGCCAGCAGCCAAGGCCCTAGACAGGGGGAGACCCAGTACTTC.

The sample holds one count of this clone. The CDR3 nucleotides are TGCGCCAGCAGCCGGGGCCGGGACACTACCAATTCACCCCTCCACTTT. It translates to CASSRGRDTTNSPLHF. The chain is built from TRBV4-3 and TRBJ1-6; the D gene is possibly TRBD1 (6 bases). Germline V gene lookup returns CDR1 LGHNA and CDR2 YSLEER. CDR3 size: 16 residues. Trimming cost V 4 bases and J 7 bases, with 17 bases left between them.

J is TRBJ2-7 and V is TRBV4-3, with D perhaps matching TRBD1 or TRBD2 (6 bases each). The germline V gene encodes CDR1 LGHNA and CDR2 YSLEER. This CDR3 contains 14 residues. Deletions cut 3 bases from V and 7 bases from J, with 16 bases between. Here the CDR3 DNA reads TGCGCCAGCAGCCAGCGGAGGGGGTTGGGAGAGCAGTACTTC. Translation gives CASSQRRGLGEQYF.

The sample holds one count of this clone. CDR3 amino acids: CASSGLGQPQHF. As DNA, the CDR3 is TGTGCCAGCAGTGGCTTAGGTCAGCCCCAGCATTTT. The J gene is TRBJ1-5, the V gene TRBV25-1; D not certain. The ends were cut back, 4 bases at V and 6 bases at J, with 7 bases in the middle. Germline CDR1 is MGHDK and CDR2 is SYGVNS. The CDR3 runs to 12 residues.

The rearrangement uses TRBV9 and TRBJ2-3, with 7 bases identical to TRBD1. This CDR3 is built from 16 residues. Germline V gene sequence: CDR1 SGDLS, CDR2 YYNGEE. V shed 4 bases, J shed 0 bases, and the junction held 8 bases outside the gene matches. CDR3 bases: TGTGCCAGCAGCTCCGGGGACAGATCTAGCACAGATACGCAGTATTTT. It yields the protein CASSSGDRSSTDTQYF.

V is TRBV29-1 and J is TRBJ2-1, with 10 bases lining up with TRBD1. The trim removed 7 bases at V and 2 bases at J, leaving 5 bases unmatched. Per the germline V gene, CDR1 is SQVTM and CDR2 is ANQGSEA. The CDR3 covers 14 residues. This CDR3 reads CSGIGQGAYNEQFF. The CDR3 region has the DNA TGCAGCGGGATCGGACAGGGGGCCTACAATGAGCAGTTCTTC.

This chain uses TRBV5-6 with TRBJ2-7, with D tentatively TRBD1 (6 bases). Trimming stripped 4 bases from V and 12 bases from J, with 17 bases between. Germline-derived CDR1 and CDR2 are SGHDT and YYEEEE. The CDR3 runs 12 residues. CDR3: CASSGGTRGMYF. In DNA, the CDR3 is TGTGCCAGCAGCGGGGGAACCAGGGGCATGTACTTC.

This clone is a singleton in its sample. The gene calls are TRBV10-3 and TRBJ2-7; the D gene is possibly TRBD2 (5 bases). The germline V gene encodes CDR1 ENHRY and CDR2 SYGVKD. CDR3 length equals 14 residues. V shed 0 bases and J shed 5 bases, with 11 bases lying between them. In nucleotides, the CDR3 is TGTGCCATCAGTGAGTCTCGGGGTGGCGACGAGCAGTACTTC. It translates to CAISESRGGDEQYF.